A single T cell receptor (beta chain) is shown here with its context. With V trimmed by 3 bases and J by 2 bases, 0 bases remained unmatched. The germline V gene has CDR1 SGDLS and CDR2 YYNGEE. The length of the CDR3 is 14 residues. The data were taken from a study of blood T cell repertoires in COVID-19. Profiled with immunoSEQ multiplex PCR; TCRdb holds only in-frame clones, not every one. The sample contains approximately 61,000 clones, 70% to 85% of which appear only once. The sample consisted of peripheral blood. The rearrangement joins TRBV9 to TRBJ2-5; the match to TRBD2 covers 11 bases. The receptor comes from a woman in her seventies with acute or convalescent COVID-19. CDR3: CASSGLAGQETQYF. The CDR3 DNA is TGTGCCAGCAGCGGACTAGCGGGGCAAGAGACCCAGTACTTC. The whole variable domain, remainder taken from reference TRBV9 and TRBJ2-5, is DSGVTQTPKHLITATGQRVTLRCSPRSGDLSVYWYQQSLDQGLQFLIQYYNGEERAKGNILERFSAQQFPDLHSELNLSSLELGDSALYFCASSGLAGQETQYFGPGTRLLVL.